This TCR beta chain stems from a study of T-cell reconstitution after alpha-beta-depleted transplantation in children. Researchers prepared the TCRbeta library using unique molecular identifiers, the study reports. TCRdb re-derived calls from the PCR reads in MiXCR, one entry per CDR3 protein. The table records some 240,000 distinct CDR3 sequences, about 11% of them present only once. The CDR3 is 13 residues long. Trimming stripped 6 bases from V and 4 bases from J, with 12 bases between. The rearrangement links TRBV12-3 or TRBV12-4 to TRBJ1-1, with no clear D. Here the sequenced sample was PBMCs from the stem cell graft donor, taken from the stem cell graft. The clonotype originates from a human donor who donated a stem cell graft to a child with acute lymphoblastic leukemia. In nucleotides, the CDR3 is TGTGCCAGCAGGCTCTCGGCAGTCACTGAAGCTTTCTTT. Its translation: CASRLSAVTEAFF.